This entry lists 25 T cell receptor beta chains sequenced from one sample in a study of CD8+ T cells in alopecia areata. The authors extracted RNA and reverse transcribed it into cDNA as the sequencing template. Data came from immunoSEQ multiplex PCR; TCRdb stores just in-frame clones and leaves some out. The top ten clones hold 3% to 4% of a sample with 110,000 or so clones, 55% to 60% of them seen once. Treatment denoted: oral pan-JAK inhibitor, 5-10 mg twice daily. Here the sequenced sample was CD4+ T cells sorted from blood, taken at week 24, from a patient treated with tofacitinib. The receptors derive from a human donor with alopecia areata.

The chain employs TRBV25-1 and TRBJ2-5; 11 bases fit TRBD2. The CDR3 is made up of 17 amino acids. Unmatched junction bases numbered 13, after V lost 6 bases and J lost 4 bases. Per the germline V gene, CDR1 is MGHDK and CDR2 is SYGVNS. CDR3 sequence reads: CASSTPVSGGDRETQYF. CDR3 nucleotide sequence: TGTGCCAGCAGCACCCCTGTTAGCGGGGGGGACAGAGAGACCCAGTACTTC.

This chain uses TRBV6-5 with TRBJ1-2, with a possible D match to TRBD1 (5 bases). Germline loops: CDR1 MNHEY, CDR2 SVGAGI. The CDR3 has 13 amino acids. Trimming removed 10 bases at V and 0 bases at J, with 12 bases between. The CDR3 region is CATAREANYGYTF. CDR3 DNA sequence: TGTGCCACCGCCAGGGAAGCTAACTATGGCTACACCTTC.

This clone appeared once. This rearrangement joins TRBV27 to TRBJ2-7; 9 nucleotides match TRBD1. CDR1 and CDR2 (germline): MNHEY, SMNVEV (reference sequence). J was trimmed by 4 bases and V by 6 bases; bases with no gene match: 10. CDR3 size: 15 residues. The CDR3 spells CASSHGGDRAYEQYF. CDR3 coding DNA: TGTGCCAGCAGCCACGGCGGGGACAGGGCTTACGAGCAGTACTTC.

This clone has only a few counts. The gene calls are TRBV30 and TRBJ1-5; D may be TRBD1 (5 bases). The CDR3 has 14 residues. Germline V gives CDR1 GTSNPN, CDR2 SVGIG (reference sequence). V was clipped by 4 bases and J by 0 bases, with 10 bases between them. The CDR3 protein is CAWTQGNSNQPQHF. In nucleotides, the CDR3 is TGTGCCTGGACTCAGGGAAATAGCAATCAGCCCCAGCATTTT. Together with reference TRBV30 and TRBJ1-5, the CDR3 gives the full variable domain: SQTIHQWPATLVQPVGSPLSLECTVEGTSNPNLYWYRQAAGRGLQLLFYSVGIGQISSEVPQNLSASRPQDRQFILSSKKLLLSDSGFYLCAWTQGNSNQPQHFGDGTRLSIL.

The V gene is TRBV9, the J gene TRBJ1-2; D call uncertain. The germline V gene has CDR1 SGDLS and CDR2 YYNGEE. V was pared by 4 bases and J by 4 bases, with 14 bases between. CDR3 length equals 14 residues. In nucleotides, the CDR3 is TGTGCCAGCAGCTCAGACGGCGGCGCCTATGGCTACACCTTC. This gives the protein CASSSDGGAYGYTF.

V usage is TRBV4-2 and J usage is TRBJ2-7; D is uncertain. The V end was cut by 5 bases, the J end by 4 bases, with 12 bases between. Germline V lookup: CDR1 LGHNA, CDR2 YNFKEQ. This CDR3 is 13 amino acids long. The DNA of the CDR3 is TGTGCCAGCAGCGGGCAGAATTCTTACGAGCAGTACTTC. Its translation: CASSGQNSYEQYF.

The CDR3 protein is CAWSVRVETQYF. The DNA of the CDR3 is TGTGCCTGGAGTGTAAGGGTCGAGACCCAGTACTTC. The chain has TRBV30 and TRBJ2-5; D is undetermined. Trimming shortened V by 0 bases and J by 5 bases, and 7 bases separated the two germline ends. This CDR3 has 12 amino acids. Germline V lookup: CDR1 GTSNPN, CDR2 SVGIG (reference sequence).

The sample holds a few counts of this clone. Distinct nucleotide sequences in the sample also encode this CDR3. The chain combines TRBV29-1 with TRBJ1-5; D unclear. Between the trimmed V and J ends, which lost 6 bases and 2 bases, there was a span of 8 bases. This CDR3 region has 12 residues. The germline V gene has CDR1 SQVTM and CDR2 ANQGSEA. CDR3 sequence reads: CSVTDGNQPQHF. In DNA form, the CDR3 reads TGCAGCGTAACAGATGGCAATCAGCCCCAGCATTTT.

This clone came up once. Other DNA sequences from this sample encode an identical CDR3 as well. The J gene is TRBJ2-7, the V gene TRBV15; D is ambiguous. V was trimmed by 1 base and J by 1 base, leaving 5 bases between them. CDR3 size: 13 residues. Germline CDR1 LNHNV, CDR2 YYDKDF (reference sequence). CDR3 nucleotides: TGTGCCACCAGCAGAGGAGAGTCCTACGAGCAGTACTTC. Residues: CATSRGESYEQYF.

The DNA of the CDR3 is TGCGCCAGCAGCCAAGGGCTAAGCGGGGCTGGGCAGCCCCAGCATTTT. As protein: CASSQGLSGAGQPQHF. This rearrangement joins TRBV4-1 to TRBJ1-5; a possible D gene is TRBD1 (5 bases). From germline, CDR1 is MGHRA and CDR2 YSYEKL. The germline V and J ends were trimmed by 1 base and 7 bases, with 17 bases remaining between them. This CDR3 has 16 residues.

This clone has just a few counts. The chain couples TRBV28 to TRBJ2-3, with D possibly being TRBD2 (5 bases). Between the trimmed V and J ends, which lost 1 base and 5 bases, there was a span of 16 bases. The CDR3 has 16 amino acids. Per germline, CDR1 MDHEN and CDR2 SYDVKM. In nucleotides, the CDR3 is TGTGCCAGCAGTTTATTTTTCGGGGTTTCTGGAGATACGCAGTATTTT. Translating it yields CASSLFFGVSGDTQYF.

The chain's CDR3 is CASSLVRGDEQFF. In DNA, the CDR3 is TGTGCCAGCAGCTTGGTTCGGGGGGATGAGCAGTTCTTC. The V gene is TRBV7-3, the J gene TRBJ2-1; 7 bases are shared with TRBD2. Unmatched junction bases numbered 4, after V lost 3 bases and J lost 8 bases. CDR3 length: 13 residues. CDR1 and CDR2 (germline): SGHTA, FQGTGA.

The rearrangement uses TRBV2 and TRBJ2-2; D is ambiguous. CDR3 size: 14 residues. Between the trimmed V and J ends, which lost 7 bases and 3 bases, there was a span of 12 bases. Germline CDR1 reads SNHLY; CDR2 reads FYNNEI. The CDR3 DNA is TGTGCCAGCAAGGAGATGGCAGACACCGGGGAGCTGTTTTTT. It codes for CASKEMADTGELFF.

In its sample, this clone was seen a few times. The genes are TRBV4-1 and TRBJ1-5; 10 bases are a match to TRBD1. This CDR3 is 20 amino acids long. The V and J ends lost 2 bases and 0 bases, in that order; junction bases with no gene match: 13. Looked up from germline, CDR1 is MGHRA and CDR2 is YSYEKL. CDR3 nucleotide sequence: TGCGCCAGCAGCCAAAGGAGCTTCGGGACAGGGGCCAATAGCAATCAGCCCCAGCATTTT. Translating gives CASSQRSFGTGANSNQPQHF.

This sequence joins TRBV11-3 and TRBJ2-3; no definite D call. The length of the CDR3 is 15 residues. Germline V gene sequence: CDR1 SGHNT, CDR2 YENEEA. The germline V and J ends were trimmed by 1 base and 2 bases, with 10 bases remaining between them. CDR3 DNA sequence: TGTGCCAGCAGCTTAGGGGCCATCCCCACAGATACGCAGTATTTT. Its protein product is CASSLGAIPTDTQYF. Full variable domain (remainder filled in from reference TRBV11-3 and TRBJ2-3): EAGVVQSPRYKIIEKKQPVAFWCNPISGHNTLYWYLQNLGQGPELLIRYENEEAVDDSQLPKDRFSAERLKGVDSTLKIQPAELGDSAVYLCASSLGAIPTDTQYFGPGTRLTVL.

V and J are TRBV4-3 and TRBJ2-3, with D perhaps matching TRBD1 (6 bases). This CDR3 contains 18 residues. Trimming stripped 0 bases from V and 4 bases from J, with 20 bases between. Per the germline V gene, CDR1 is LGHNA and CDR2 is YSLEER. CDR3 sequence reads: CASSQDPYRDRFADTQYF. CDR3 bases: TGCGCCAGCAGCCAAGATCCATACAGGGATCGCTTTGCAGATACGCAGTATTTT.

This rearrangement joins TRBV5-1 to TRBJ2-5, with D uncertain. The V end lost 1 base, the J end lost 1 base, and 11 bases lay between the germline ends. The CDR3 consists of 15 residues. Germline loops: CDR1 SGHRS, CDR2 YFSETQ. As DNA, the CDR3 is TGCGCCAGCAGCTTGAACGGACCTGGCCAAGAGACCCAGTACTTC. As protein: CASSLNGPGQETQYF.

The V gene is TRBV15, the J gene TRBJ1-1; a weak D match, TRBD1 (6 bases). Trimming took 8 bases from V and 0 from J, leaving 16 bases between them. CDR1 LNHNV and CDR2 YYDKDF come from the germline V gene (reference sequence). The CDR3 is made up of 15 amino acids. CDR3 sequence reads: CATGEGDGMNTEAFF. Written as DNA, the CDR3 is TGTGCCACCGGAGAGGGGGACGGGATGAACACTGAAGCTTTCTTT.

V gene TRBV29-1 combines with J gene TRBJ2-1, with 15 positions matching TRBD2. The CDR3 runs 16 residues. The V and J ends lost 1 base and 5 bases, in that order; junction bases with no gene match: 3. The germline CDR1 and CDR2 sequences are SQVTM and ANQGSEA. CDR3 loop: CSVEAGLAGGDNEQFF. In DNA, the CDR3 is TGCAGCGTTGAAGCGGGACTAGCGGGGGGAGACAATGAGCAGTTCTTC.

The gene calls are TRBV29-1 and TRBJ2-1, with 9 bases aligning to TRBD1. The trim removed 7 bases at V and 1 base at J, leaving 5 bases unmatched. Germline loops: CDR1 SQVTM, CDR2 ANQGSEA. CDR3 size: 14 residues. DNA of the CDR3: TGCAGCGCCGGCGGGACAGGGTCCTACAATGAGCAGTTCTTC. Translation: CSAGGTGSYNEQFF.

The chain recombines TRBV6-6 with TRBJ2-7; D gene uncertain. This CDR3 contains 12 residues. The ends were cut back, 6 bases at V and 7 bases at J, with 13 bases in the middle. Germline V lookup: CDR1 MNHNY, CDR2 SVGAGI (reference sequence). For the CDR3, the DNA is TGTGCCAGCAGCCCCGGGCGGCAGGAGCAGTACTTC. Translating it yields CASSPGRQEQYF.

This rearrangement joins TRBV15 to TRBJ2-4; maybe TRBD1 (6 bases). Germline CDR1 and CDR2: LNHNV and YYDKDF (reference sequence). CDR3 length equals 18 residues. V lost 5 bases, J lost 7 bases, and 27 bases lay in between. As DNA, the CDR3 is TGTGCCACCAGCTCACTCCAGGGGCCCAGTGTGAGGGGGAACATTCAGTACTTC. Its protein product is CATSSLQGPSVRGNIQYF.

This clone was counted between two and nine times. The rearrangement joins TRBV19 to TRBJ2-6, with 7 positions matching TRBD1. This CDR3 has 15 amino acids. Germline V lookup: CDR1 LNHDA, CDR2 SQIVND (reference sequence). V lost 4 bases, J lost 3 bases, and 3 bases stayed unmatched. The CDR3 region has the DNA TGTGCCAGTAGTACTACAGGGGTTGGGGCCAACGTCCTGACTTTC. Protein product: CASSTTGVGANVLTF.

The chain has TRBV27 and TRBJ1-1, with D tentatively TRBD1 (5 bases). The CDR3 extends over 13 amino acids. Germline V gene lookup returns CDR1 MNHEY and CDR2 SMNVEV (reference sequence). Trimming pared 5 bases from V and 1 base from J, leaving 8 bases between. CDR3 residues: CASSTTANTEAFF. The CDR3 bases are TGTGCCAGCAGTACGACAGCGAACACTGAAGCTTTCTTT.

The genes are TRBV4-1 and TRBJ1-2; D gene ambiguous. Per the germline V gene, CDR1 is MGHRA and CDR2 is YSYEKL. The CDR3 length is 11 residues. Deletions cut 1 base from V and 8 bases from J, with 5 bases between. The CDR3 DNA is TGCGCCAGCAGCCAAGGGCGGGGCTACACCTTC. It codes for CASSQGRGYTF.